The rows below give T cell receptor beta chains drawn from one sample of a study of T cells in Graves' hyperthyroidism and ophthalmopathy. TCRdb itself ran the multiplex PCR reads through MiXCR, one entry per CDR3 protein. This sample has 500,000 to 600,000 distinct CDR3 sequences, with approximately 44% found just once. The sample comprised peripheral blood or thyroid tissue (not recorded which). The receptors originated from an adult woman with Graves' disease, either hyperthyroidism or ophthalmopathy (not recorded which). CDR3s include the opening cysteine and the closing phenylalanine or tryptophan. The D gene is left open where the match is weak. Clone size is shown for a subset of rows, as once, few, many or a class of expanded clone.

many,TRBJ2-5,NA,TRBV29-1,CSVDGGLGGRETQYF,TGCAGCGTTGATGGCGGGTTAGGGGGGCGGGAGACCCAGTACTTC
many,TRBJ2-7,NA,TRBV5-1,CASSLSAAVSFYEQYF,TGCGCCAGCAGCTTGAGCGCAGCTGTGAGTTTCTACGAGCAGTACTTC
many,TRBJ1-1,NA,TRBV6-5,CASSRGESEAFF,TGTGCCAGCAGCAGGGGCGAGTCCGAAGCTTTCTTT
NA,TRBJ1-5,NA,TRBV12-3/TRBV12-4,CASSLDRPFGNQPQHF,TGTGCCAGCAGTTTAGACAGGCCCTTCGGCAATCAGCCCCAGCATTTT
NA,TRBJ1-3,NA,TRBV7-2,CASSYPDSTIYF,TGTGCCAGCAGCTACCCGGACTCCACCATATATTTT
NA,TRBJ1-3,NA,TRBV7-6,CASSLGGRNSGNTIYF,TGTGCCAGCAGCTTAGGCGGCAGAAACTCTGGAAACACCATATATTTT
NA,TRBJ2-7,TRBD2,TRBV29-1,CSVVWGLAGAYEQYF,TGCAGCGTTGTGTGGGGGCTAGCGGGAGCCTACGAGCAGTACTTC
many,TRBJ2-7,NA,TRBV5-1,CASSLALGGGSYEQYF,TGCGCCAGCAGCTTGGCCCTGGGAGGGGGGTCCTACGAGCAGTACTTC
many,TRBJ2-5,NA,TRBV7-8,CASSLWRTPRETQYF,TGTGCCAGCAGCTTATGGCGGACACCGCGAGAGACCCAGTACTTC
few,TRBJ1-1,NA,TRBV7-9,CASSQYYSNTEAFF,TGTGCCAGCAGCCAATACTACTCGAACACTGAAGCTTTCTTT
NA,TRBJ2-7,TRBD2,TRBV10-3,CAIRGSSGTGELYF,TGTGCCATCAGGGGATCTAGCGGGACCGGGGAGCTGTACTTC
NA,TRBJ2-7,TRBD2,TRBV2,CARRGLLSGSPYF,TGTGCTAGAAGAGGTCTCCTTAGCGGGAGTCCGTACTTC
many,TRBJ2-7,NA,TRBV9,CASSVTTSSYEQYF,TGTGCCAGCAGCGTTACAACTAGCTCCTACGAGCAGTACTTC
many,TRBJ1-1,NA,TRBV7-8,CASSLIMNTEAFF,TGTGCCAGCAGCCTAATTATGAACACTGAAGCTTTCTTT
NA,TRBJ2-7,NA,TRBV29-1,CSVEHGAGSYEQYF,TGCAGCGTTGAACACGGGGCCGGCTCCTACGAGCAGTACTTC
few,TRBJ2-7,TRBD1,TRBV7-9,CASSLGTGHSVQYF,TGTGCCAGCAGCTTGGGGACAGGGCATAGCGTGCAGTACTTC
NA,TRBJ2-7,TRBD1,TRBV12-3/TRBV12-4,CASRDHRGESHYEQYF,TGTGCCAGCAGGGACCACAGGGGGGAATCTCACTACGAGCAGTACTTC
once,TRBJ1-2,TRBD1,TRBV20-1,CSARPGQGARRYTF,TGCAGTGCTAGACCGGGACAGGGGGCCAGAAGGTACACCTTC
few,TRBJ2-5,NA,TRBV10-3,CAISADRINQPQYF,TGTGCCATCAGTGCTGACAGGATCAATCAGCCCCAGTACTTC
once,TRBJ2-6,TRBD2,TRBV19,CASVGVHGRGANVLTF,TGTGCCAGCGTTGGGGTGCACGGGAGGGGGGCCAACGTCCTGACTTTC
few,TRBJ2-1,NA,TRBV5-1,CASSPNGVDEQFF,TGCGCCAGCAGCCCAAATGGGGTTGATGAGCAGTTCTTC
NA,TRBJ2-6,NA,TRBV29-1,CSLPGGGANVLTF,TGCAGCCTCCCCGGTGGTGGGGCCAACGTCCTGACTTTC
many,TRBJ1-5,NA,TRBV12-3/TRBV12-4,CASSFGDSRNQPQHF,TGTGCCAGCAGTTTCGGTGACAGCCGCAATCAGCCCCAGCATTTT
NA,TRBJ1-2,NA,TRBV7-3,CASSSTGGLDYGYTF,TGTGCCAGCAGCTCCACGGGGGGCCTGGACTATGGCTACACCTTC
many,TRBJ1-2,TRBD1,TRBV20-1,CSARAGQGAGYTF,TGCAGTGCTAGGGCGGGACAGGGTGCTGGCTACACCTTC
few,TRBJ1-2,NA,TRBV7-8,CASSSLGGAYGYTF,TGTGCCAGCAGCTCGCTAGGAGGGGCCTATGGCTACACCTTC
NA,TRBJ1-6,NA,TRBV7-6,CASSFERTSPLHF,TGTGCCAGCAGCTTTGAGCGAACTTCACCCCTCCACTTT
many,TRBJ1-5,NA,TRBV6-1,CASSVSGESGPQHF,TGTGCCAGCAGTGTGTCAGGGGAAAGTGGGCCCCAGCATTTT
many,TRBJ2-7,NA,TRBV7-2,CASSSMTYEQYF,TGTGCCAGCAGCTCGATGACCTACGAGCAGTACTTC